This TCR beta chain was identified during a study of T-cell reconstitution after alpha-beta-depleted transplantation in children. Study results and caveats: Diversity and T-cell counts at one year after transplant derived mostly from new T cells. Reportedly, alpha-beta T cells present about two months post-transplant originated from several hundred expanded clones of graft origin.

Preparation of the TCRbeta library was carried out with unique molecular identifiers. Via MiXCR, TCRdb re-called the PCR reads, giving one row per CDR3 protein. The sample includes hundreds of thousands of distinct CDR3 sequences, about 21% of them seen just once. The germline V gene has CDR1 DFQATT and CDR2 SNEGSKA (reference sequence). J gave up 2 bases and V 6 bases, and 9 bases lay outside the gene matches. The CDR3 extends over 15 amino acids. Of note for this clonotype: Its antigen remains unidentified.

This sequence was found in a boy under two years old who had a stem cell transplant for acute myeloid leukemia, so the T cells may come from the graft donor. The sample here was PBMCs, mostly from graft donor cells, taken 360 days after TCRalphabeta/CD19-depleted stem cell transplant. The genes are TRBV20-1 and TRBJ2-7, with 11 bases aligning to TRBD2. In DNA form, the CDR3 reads TGCAGTGCGAGTAGCGGGGGGGCCCCAGCCTACGAGCAGTACTTC. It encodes CSASSGGAPAYEQYF.